These T cell receptor beta chains were read from a single sample in a study of beta chain features in type 1 diabetes. Libraries were prepared by immunoSEQ multiplex PCR; TCRdb keeps only in-frame clonotypes and omits some of them. This table has about 150,000 clones, around 9.7% appearing once. Specimen: central memory CD4+ T cells from blood. These receptors all come from a woman aged 25 to 45 with type 1 diabetes. Both conserved end residues are part of each CDR3. The D gene is left open where the match is weak. Clone sizes are given selectively: once, few, many, or a class where the clone is expanded.

j_call | v_call | d_call | clone_size | cdr3_aa | cdr3_nt
TRBJ2-1 | TRBV27 | . | few | CASSSPRGGTYNEQFF | TGTGCCAGCAGTTCTCCGCGGGGCGGGACCTACAATGAGCAGTTCTTC
TRBJ1-2 | TRBV7-2 | . | . | CASNLPTQGVGYTF | TGTGCCAGCAACCTCCCGACTCAGGGCGTTGGCTACACCTTC
TRBJ2-1 | TRBV29-1 | TRBD2 | few | CSVGGTSGRVRYNEQFF | TGCAGCGTGGGGGGGACTAGCGGGAGGGTGCGTTACAATGAGCAGTTCTTC
TRBJ2-7 | TRBV30 | . | . | CAWSPTRYEQYF | TGTGCCTGGAGTCCTACCCGCTACGAGCAGTACTTC
TRBJ2-1 | TRBV10-3 | TRBD2 | few | CAISDSSGRSYNEQFF | TGTGCCATCAGTGATAGTAGCGGGAGGTCTTACAATGAGCAGTTCTTC
TRBJ2-1 | TRBV6-6 | . | . | CASSQRDEQFF | TGTGCCAGCAGTCAGAGGGATGAGCAGTTCTTC
TRBJ2-1 | TRBV9 | TRBD2 | few | CASSRGGSSYNEQFF | TGTGCCAGCAGCCGCGGGGGGAGCTCCTACAATGAGCAGTTCTTC
TRBJ1-1 | TRBV21-1 | . | few | CASGGIAFF | TGTGCCAGCGGGGGGATTGCTTTCTTT
TRBJ1-1 | TRBV19 | . | . | CASSIGIVGGMGYAEAFF | TGTGCCAGTAGTATAGGGATCGTGGGAGGAATGGGGTACGCTGAAGCTTTCTTT
TRBJ2-4 | TRBV4-2 | . | . | CASSLSPGQGQNIQYF | TGTGCCAGCAGCCTTTCTCCGGGACAAGGACAAAACATTCAGTACTTC
TRBJ2-7 | TRBV25-1 | TRBD2 | many | CASSGTSGPYEQYF | TGTGCCAGCAGCGGGACTAGCGGTCCCTACGAGCAGTACTTC
TRBJ1-2 | TRBV6-5 | . | . | CASRSGTLNYGYTF | TGTGCCAGCAGGTCCGGGACACTTAACTATGGCTACACCTTC
TRBJ2-5 | TRBV11-2 | . | . | CASSRQVQETQYF | TGTGCCAGCAGCCGACAAGTCCAAGAGACCCAGTACTTC
TRBJ2-3 | TRBV5-1 | TRBD2 | few | CASSSLTSGRTSTDTQYF | TGCGCCAGCAGCTCACTGACTAGCGGGAGAACCAGCACAGATACGCAGTATTTT
TRBJ2-1 | TRBV18 | . | few | CASSLRGDEQFF | TGTGCCAGCTCACTAAGAGGAGATGAGCAGTTCTTC
TRBJ1-2 | TRBV5-1 | . | . | CASSFRDFRGGYTF | TGCGCCAGCAGCTTCCGGGATTTCAGAGGCGGCTACACCTTC
TRBJ1-1 | TRBV29-1 | . | . | CSVGISDRPNTEAFF | TGCAGCGTTGGGATCTCTGACAGGCCGAACACTGAAGCTTTCTTT
TRBJ2-1 | TRBV30 | TRBD2 | . | CAWSVGLAGEYDEQFF | TGTGCCTGGAGTGTAGGGCTAGCGGGAGAGTACGATGAGCAGTTCTTC
TRBJ1-2 | TRBV18 | TRBD1 | few | CASSPRQGAANYGYTF | TGTGCCAGCTCACCTCGACAGGGCGCGGCTAACTATGGCTACACCTTC
TRBJ2-1 | TRBV9 | TRBD1 | few | CASSVGGTGANEQFF | TGTGCCAGCAGCGTAGGGGGGACAGGGGCCAATGAGCAGTTCTTC
TRBJ2-5 | TRBV6-1 | . | few | CASSDRVWETQYF | TGTGCCAGCAGTGACAGGGTTTGGGAGACCCAGTACTTC
TRBJ2-7 | TRBV5-1 | TRBD2 | few | CASSLVAGGGSYEQYF | TGCGCCAGCAGCTTGGTAGCGGGAGGTGGCTCCTACGAGCAGTACTTC
TRBJ2-3 | TRBV18 | . | . | CASSPTRDTQYF | TGTGCCAGCTCACCAACGAGAGATACGCAGTATTTT
TRBJ1-2 | TRBV9 | TRBD1 | . | CASSVYTGQGDYGYTF | TGTGCCAGCAGCGTCTACACGGGACAGGGGGACTATGGCTACACCTTC